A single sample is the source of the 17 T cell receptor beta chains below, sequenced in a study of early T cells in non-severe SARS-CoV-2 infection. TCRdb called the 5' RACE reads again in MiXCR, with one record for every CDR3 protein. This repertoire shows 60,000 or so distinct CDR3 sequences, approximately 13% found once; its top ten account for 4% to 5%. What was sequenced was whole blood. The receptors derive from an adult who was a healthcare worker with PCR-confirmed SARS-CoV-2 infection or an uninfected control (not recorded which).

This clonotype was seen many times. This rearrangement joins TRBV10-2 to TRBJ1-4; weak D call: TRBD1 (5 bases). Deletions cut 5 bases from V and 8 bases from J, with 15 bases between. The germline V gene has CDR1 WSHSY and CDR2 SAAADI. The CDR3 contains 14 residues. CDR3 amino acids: CASSQPGLGEKLFF. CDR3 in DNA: TGCGCCAGCAGTCAACCGGGACTAGGAGAAAAACTGTTTTTT.

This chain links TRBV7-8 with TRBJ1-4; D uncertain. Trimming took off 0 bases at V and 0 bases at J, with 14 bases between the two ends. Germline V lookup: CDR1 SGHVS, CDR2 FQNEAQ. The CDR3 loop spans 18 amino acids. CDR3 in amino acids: CASSLAGRLSPTNEKLFF. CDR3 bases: TGTGCCAGCAGCTTAGCGGGGAGACTGTCTCCAACTAATGAAAAACTGTTTTTT. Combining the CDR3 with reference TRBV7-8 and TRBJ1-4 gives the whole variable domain GAGVSQSPRYKVAKRGQDVALRCDPISGHVSLFWYQQALGQGPEFLTYFQNEAQLDKSGLPSDRFFAERPEGSVSTLKIQRTQQEDSAVYLCASSLAGRLSPTNEKLFFGSGTQLSVL.

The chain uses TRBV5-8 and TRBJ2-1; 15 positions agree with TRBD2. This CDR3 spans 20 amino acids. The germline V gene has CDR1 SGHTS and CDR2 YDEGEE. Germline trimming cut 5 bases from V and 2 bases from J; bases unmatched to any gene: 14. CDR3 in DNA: TGTGCCAGCAGTCCGAGGACTAGCGGGAGGGCCACGGGGACCTACAATGAGCAGTTCTTC. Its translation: CASSPRTSGRATGTYNEQFF. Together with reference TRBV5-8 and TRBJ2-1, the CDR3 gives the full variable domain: EAGVTQSPTHLIKTRGQQATLRCSPISGHTSVYWYQQALGLGLQFLLWYDEGEERNRGNFPPRFSGRQFPNYSSELNVNALELEDSALYLCASSPRTSGRATGTYNEQFFGPGTRLTVL.

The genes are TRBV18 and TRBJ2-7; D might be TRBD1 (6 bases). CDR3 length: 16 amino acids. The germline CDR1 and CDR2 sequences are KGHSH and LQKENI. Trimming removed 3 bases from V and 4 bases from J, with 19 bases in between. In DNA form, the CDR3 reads TGTGCCAGCTCACCGCCCGGGACAAGGCTTAATTACGAGCAGTACTTC. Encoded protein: CASSPPGTRLNYEQYF.

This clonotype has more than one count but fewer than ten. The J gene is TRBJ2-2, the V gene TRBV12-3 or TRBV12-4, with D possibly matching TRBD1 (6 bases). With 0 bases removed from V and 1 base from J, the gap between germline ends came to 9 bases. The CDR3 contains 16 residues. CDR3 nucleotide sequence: TGTGCCAGCAGTTTAGCGGGGACAAAGAACACCGGGGAGCTGTTTTTT. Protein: CASSLAGTKNTGELFF.

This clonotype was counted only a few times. The CDR3 bases are TGTGCCATCAGGTCAACTAACACTGAAGCTTTCTTT. This sequence encodes CAIRSTNTEAFF. The rearrangement links TRBV10-3 to TRBJ1-1; no clear D. The CDR3 is made up of 12 amino acids. V dropped 6 bases and J dropped 2 bases, with 7 bases sitting between them. Germline V gene lookup returns CDR1 ENHRY and CDR2 SYGVKD.

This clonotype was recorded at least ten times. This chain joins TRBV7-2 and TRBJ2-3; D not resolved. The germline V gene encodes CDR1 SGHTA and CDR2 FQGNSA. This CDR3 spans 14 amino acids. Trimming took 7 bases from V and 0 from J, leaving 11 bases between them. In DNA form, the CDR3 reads TGTGCCAGCACCAACCTCGTGAGCACAGATACGCAGTATTTT. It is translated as CASTNLVSTDTQYF.

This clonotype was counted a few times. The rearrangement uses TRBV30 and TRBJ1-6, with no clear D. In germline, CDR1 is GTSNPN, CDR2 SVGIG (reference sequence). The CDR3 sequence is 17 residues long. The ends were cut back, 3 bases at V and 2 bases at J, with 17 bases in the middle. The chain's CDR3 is CAWSSLGGSTYNSPLHF. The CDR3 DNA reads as TGTGCCTGGAGCTCCCTTGGCGGGAGCACCTATAATTCACCCCTCCACTTT. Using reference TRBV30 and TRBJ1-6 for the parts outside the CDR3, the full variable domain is SQTIHQWPATLVQPVGSPLSLECTVEGTSNPNLYWYRQAAGRGLQLLFYSVGIGQISSEVPQNLSASRPQDRQFILSSKKLLLSDSGFYLCAWSSLGGSTYNSPLHFGNGTRLTVT.

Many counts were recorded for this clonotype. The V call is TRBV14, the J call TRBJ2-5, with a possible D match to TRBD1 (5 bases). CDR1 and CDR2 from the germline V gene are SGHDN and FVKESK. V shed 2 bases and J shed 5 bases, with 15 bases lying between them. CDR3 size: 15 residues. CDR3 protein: CASSQWTSLGETQYF. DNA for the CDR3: TGTGCCAGCAGCCAATGGACAAGCCTGGGGGAGACCCAGTACTTC.

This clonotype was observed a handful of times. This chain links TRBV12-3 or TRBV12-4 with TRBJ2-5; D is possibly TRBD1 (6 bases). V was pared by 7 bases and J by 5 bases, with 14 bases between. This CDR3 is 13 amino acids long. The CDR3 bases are TGTGCCAGCAACCCGAACAGGGAGGAGACCCAGTACTTC. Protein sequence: CASNPNREETQYF.

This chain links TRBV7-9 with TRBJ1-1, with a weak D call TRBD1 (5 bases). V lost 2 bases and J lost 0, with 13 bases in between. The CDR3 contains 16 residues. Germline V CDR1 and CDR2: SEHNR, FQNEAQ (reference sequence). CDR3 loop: CASSLSLTEVNTEAFF. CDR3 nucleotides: TGTGCCAGCAGCTTATCCCTGACAGAAGTGAACACTGAAGCTTTCTTT.

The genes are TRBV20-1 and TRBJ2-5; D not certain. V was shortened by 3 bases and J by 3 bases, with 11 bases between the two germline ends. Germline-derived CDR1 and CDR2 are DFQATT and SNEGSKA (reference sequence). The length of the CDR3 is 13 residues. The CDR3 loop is CSASRPWEETQYF. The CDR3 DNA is TGCAGTGCTAGTCGGCCTTGGGAAGAGACCCAGTACTTC.

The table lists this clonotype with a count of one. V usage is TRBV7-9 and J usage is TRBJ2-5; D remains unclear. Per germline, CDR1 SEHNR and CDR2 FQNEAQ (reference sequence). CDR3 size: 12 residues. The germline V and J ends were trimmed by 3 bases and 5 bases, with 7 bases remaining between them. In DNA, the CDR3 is TGTGCCAGCAGCTTTAGTAAGGAGACCCAGTACTTC. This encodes CASSFSKETQYF.

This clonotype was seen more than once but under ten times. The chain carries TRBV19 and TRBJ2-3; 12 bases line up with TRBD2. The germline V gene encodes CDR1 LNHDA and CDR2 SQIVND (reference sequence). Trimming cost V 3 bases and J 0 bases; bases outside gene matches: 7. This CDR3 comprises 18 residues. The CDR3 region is CASSIDGLAGTSTDTQYF. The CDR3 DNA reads TGTGCCAGTAGTATCGACGGACTAGCGGGGACTAGCACAGATACGCAGTATTTT.

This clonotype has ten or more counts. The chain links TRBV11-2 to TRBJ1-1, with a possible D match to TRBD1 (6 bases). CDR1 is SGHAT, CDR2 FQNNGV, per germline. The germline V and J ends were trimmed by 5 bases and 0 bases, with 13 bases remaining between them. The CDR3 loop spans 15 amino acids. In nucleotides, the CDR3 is TGTGCCAGCAGCCTATACCCAGGGGTGAACACTGAAGCTTTCTTT. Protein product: CASSLYPGVNTEAFF.

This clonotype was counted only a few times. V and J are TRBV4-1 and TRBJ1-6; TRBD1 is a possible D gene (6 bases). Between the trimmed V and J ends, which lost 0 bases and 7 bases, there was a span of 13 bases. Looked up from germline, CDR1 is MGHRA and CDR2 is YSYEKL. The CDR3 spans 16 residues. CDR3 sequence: CASSQEDGTLNSPLHF. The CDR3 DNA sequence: TGCGCCAGCAGCCAAGAAGACGGGACACTGAATTCACCCCTCCACTTT.

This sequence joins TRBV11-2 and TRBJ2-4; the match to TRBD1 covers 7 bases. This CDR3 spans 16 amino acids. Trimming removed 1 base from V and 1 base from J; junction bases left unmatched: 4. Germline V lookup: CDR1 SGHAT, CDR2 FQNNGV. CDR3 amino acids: CASSLGQGTAKNIQYF. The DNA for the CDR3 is TGTGCCAGCAGCTTAGGACAGGGTACGGCCAAAAACATTCAGTACTTC.